Listed below are T cell receptor beta chains from one sample, sequenced in a study of blood T cell repertoires in COVID-19. Assay: immunoSEQ multiplex PCR; the TCRdb copy retains only in-frame clones and omits some. The sample has almost 90,000 clones; 90% are singletons. Source material: peripheral blood. Receptors originate from a young man with COVID-19, enrolled during active disease. Both conserved end residues are part of each CDR3. A D gene is named only where the DNA matches it firmly. For some rows the clone size is stated as once, few or many, or as a class when expanded; others skip it.

TRBJ1-1	-	-	TRBV7-8	CASSLEVRQWNTEAFF	TGTGCCAGCAGCTTAGAGGTTAGACAGTGGAACACTGAAGCTTTCTTT
TRBJ2-2	-	few	TRBV7-8	CASSLVSANTGELFF	TGTGCCAGCAGCTTAGTTTCTGCGAACACCGGGGAGCTGTTTTTT
TRBJ2-5	-	-	TRBV10-2	CASSVIRELLQETQYF	TGCGCCAGCAGTGTGATCCGGGAGCTGCTCCAAGAGACCCAGTACTTC
TRBJ2-5	TRBD2	-	TRBV28	CASSLSTSGRAEETQYF	TGTGCCAGCAGTTTATCGACTAGCGGGAGGGCGGAGGAGACCCAGTACTTC
TRBJ1-1	-	-	TRBV5-6	CASSLAGVMNTEAFF	TGTGCCAGCAGCTTGGCGGGAGTCATGAACACTGAAGCTTTCTTT
TRBJ1-4	-	-	TRBV6-2/TRBV6-3	CASSYDKPEKLLF	TGTGCCAGCAGTTATGACAAGCCTGAAAAACTGCTTTTT
TRBJ2-5	-	-	TRBV27	CASSSYGEKETQYF	TGTGCCAGCAGTTCCTACGGGGAGAAAGAGACCCAGTACTTC
TRBJ1-1	-	-	TRBV19	CASSLQDRDFEAFF	TGTGCCAGTAGTCTTCAGGACAGAGACTTTGAAGCTTTCTTT
TRBJ2-1	-	-	TRBV2	CASNRRDFHNEQFF	TGTGCCAGCAATCGGCGGGACTTCCACAATGAGCAGTTCTTC
TRBJ2-2	-	-	TRBV5-1	CASSLGGRAGELFF	TGCGCCAGCAGCTTGGGTGGGCGCGCCGGGGAGCTGTTTTTT
TRBJ2-5	-	-	TRBV30	CAWSRGKVTETQYF	TGTGCCTGGAGTAGGGGAAAGGTAACGGAGACCCAGTACTTC
TRBJ2-1	-	-	TRBV5-5	CASSYSRNEQFF	TGTGCCAGCAGCTACTCTAGGAATGAGCAGTTCTTC
TRBJ2-7	TRBD1	-	TRBV25-1	CASSPLGGTGYEQYF	TGTGCCAGCAGTCCCCTCGGAGGGACAGGTTACGAGCAGTACTTC